These 17 T cell receptor beta chains share one sample of origin, sequenced in a study of response to subunit inactivated influenza vaccine. TCRdb itself ran the RT-PCR reads through MiXCR, one entry per CDR3 protein. The sample has under 550,000 distinct CDR3 sequences, 7.6% seen once. The sample consisted of PBMCs from blood, taken roughly 24 months after vaccination. All receptors come from a man between 50 and 75 years old who received an inactivated influenza vaccine.

This clonotype came up a few times. The V and J genes are TRBV19 and TRBJ2-7, with TRBD1 identical over 9 bases. CDR3 length: 17 residues. The germline V gene has CDR1 LNHDA and CDR2 SQIVND (reference sequence). V lost 5 bases and J lost 6; bases outside the gene matches: 17. As DNA, the CDR3 is TGTGCCAGTAGTGCTACCGGGACAGGGTCCCTCCCTCTCGAGCAGTACTTC. Protein product: CASSATGTGSLPLEQYF.

In this sample, this clonotype turned up a few times. The V call is TRBV7-9, the J call TRBJ2-1; D ambiguous. Germline V gene sequence: CDR1 SEHNR, CDR2 FQNEAQ (reference sequence). The CDR3 totals 14 residues. With 5 bases removed from V and 5 bases from J, the gap between germline ends came to 13 bases. The CDR3 DNA follows: TGTGCCAGCAGCCCCGTCCGGCGGAACAATGAGCAGTTCTTC. The encoded protein is CASSPVRRNNEQFF.

This clonotype has a count of ten or more. Mismatch with germline at one junction end may stem from a read error. The rearrangement links TRBV7-9 to TRBJ2-1; D uncertain. The CDR3 has 9 amino acids. Germline V gives CDR1 SEHNR, CDR2 FQNEAQ (reference sequence). The CDR3 spells CRVGNEHFF. The CDR3 DNA sequence: TGCCGGGTAGGCAATGAGCATTTCTTC.

This clonotype was picked up many times. The gene calls are TRBV28 and TRBJ1-5; TRBD1 agrees at 9 bases. The CDR3 contains 17 residues. V dropped 3 bases and J dropped 0; count of bases not matched to a gene: 6. CDR1 is MDHEN and CDR2 is SYDVKM in the germline V gene. The CDR3 is CASSLGQGLYSNQPQHF. The CDR3, as DNA: TGTGCCAGCAGTTTGGGACAGGGTCTCTATAGCAATCAGCCCCAGCATTTT.

This clonotype was observed many times. CDR3 in amino acids: CATSESRGSTGELFF. DNA for the CDR3: TGTGCCACCAGTGAGTCGAGGGGAAGCACCGGGGAGCTGTTTTTT. The chain uses TRBV24-1 and TRBJ2-2; D might be TRBD1 or TRBD2, each matching 5 bases. Trimming pared 4 bases from V and 4 bases from J, leaving 12 bases between. There are 15 residues in the CDR3. Looked up from germline, CDR1 is KGHDR and CDR2 is SFDVKD.

This clonotype appeared a few times. The J gene is TRBJ2-3, the V gene TRBV6-2 or TRBV6-3; D not resolved. CDR1 and CDR2 (germline): MNHEY, SVGEGT. Trimming removed 0 bases at V and 0 bases at J, with 22 bases between. The CDR3 covers 20 residues. CDR3 coding DNA: TGTGCCAGCAGTTACTCGACTGGGGTACAGAGCACGCATAGCACAGATACGCAGTATTTT. This codes for CASSYSTGVQSTHSTDTQYF.

The chain combines TRBV10-2 with TRBJ2-7; 10 nucleotides line up with TRBD2. This CDR3 is built from 14 residues. J gave up 2 bases and V 7 bases, and 5 bases lay outside the gene matches. Germline lookup yields CDR1 WSHSY and CDR2 SAAADI. The CDR3 here is CASTLSGGPYEQYF. The DNA of the CDR3 is TGCGCCAGCACCCTTAGCGGGGGGCCCTACGAGCAGTACTTC.

The rearrangement links TRBV20-1 to TRBJ2-7; D gene ambiguous. The CDR3 is 13 residues long. The germline CDR1 and CDR2 sequences are DFQATT and SNEGSKA (reference sequence). V was pared by 0 bases and J by 3 bases, with 9 bases between. DNA for the CDR3: TGCAGTGCTAGAGACTCGATACTCTACGAGCAGTACTTC. Protein: CSARDSILYEQYF.

This chain links TRBV7-6 with TRBJ1-4; 10 bases agree with TRBD1. Germline CDR1 and CDR2: SGHVS and FNYEAQ. V dropped 5 bases and J dropped 3; count of bases not matched to a gene: 9. The CDR3 contains 17 residues. For the CDR3, the DNA is TGTGCCAGCAGCGTCGGGACAGGGGCGTTCTCTAATGAAAAACTGTTTTTT. This encodes CASSVGTGAFSNEKLFF.

The chain carries TRBV12-3 or TRBV12-4 and TRBJ2-5; 7 nucleotides agree with TRBD1. This CDR3 region has 15 residues. V lost 5 bases, J lost 7 bases, and 13 bases stayed unmatched. Written as DNA, the CDR3 is TGTGCCAGCAGTGTGACAGGGTGGGACCCCAGGACCCAGTACTTC. Translated, it gives CASSVTGWDPRTQYF.

The V call is TRBV30, the J call TRBJ1-5, with TRBD1 matching over 8 bases. Trimming cost V 5 bases and J 4 bases; bases outside gene matches: 4. CDR1 is GTSNPN and CDR2 is SVGIG in the germline V gene (reference sequence). This CDR3 contains 13 residues. The CDR3 nucleotides read TGTGCCTGGGGGGACAGGACAAATCAGCCCCAGCATTTT. Amino acids: CAWGDRTNQPQHF.

This clonotype was counted at least ten times. The genes are TRBV12-3 or TRBV12-4 and TRBJ1-6; D is unresolved. With 3 bases removed from V and 7 bases from J, the gap between germline ends came to 13 bases. This CDR3 is 15 amino acids long. Written as DNA, the CDR3 is TGTGCCAGCAGTTTGGGAGGCAGCGGCAATTCACCCCTCCACTTT. Encoded protein: CASSLGGSGNSPLHF.

The table lists this clonotype with many counts. The chain has TRBV5-6 and TRBJ1-2; TRBD1 matches 8 bases. CDR3 length: 15 residues. J lost 5 bases, V lost 4 bases, and 10 bases had no gene match. The germline V gene has CDR1 SGHDT and CDR2 YYEEEE. CDR3 nucleotide sequence: TGTGCCAGCAGCATATGGACAGGGCCTGTTTATGGCTACACCTTC. This sequence encodes CASSIWTGPVYGYTF.

In this sample, this clonotype turned up a few times. The chain is built from TRBV28 and TRBJ2-3; the match to TRBD1 covers 7 bases. CDR1 is MDHEN, CDR2 SYDVKM, per germline. V shed 6 bases, J shed 6 bases, and the junction held 9 bases outside the gene matches. The CDR3 is 14 residues long. DNA for the CDR3: TGTGCCAGCAGAGCGACAGGGCCCCGCGATACGCAGTATTTT. Translated: CASRATGPRDTQYF.

This clonotype was counted a few times. This sequence joins TRBV29-1 and TRBJ1-2; the match to TRBD1 covers 8 bases. Germline V CDR1 and CDR2: SQVTM, ANQGSEA. V shed 6 bases, J shed 4 bases, and the junction held 10 bases outside the gene matches. This CDR3 comprises 14 residues. The CDR3 here is CSVDKSDRGYGYTF. The CDR3 coding sequence is TGCAGCGTGGATAAATCCGACAGGGGCTATGGCTACACCTTC.

This clonotype came up a few times. J is TRBJ2-7 and V is TRBV20-1; 10 nucleotides line up with TRBD1. Unmatched junction bases numbered 13, after V lost 5 bases and J lost 3 bases. This CDR3 contains 16 residues. CDR1 is DFQATT, CDR2 SNEGSKA, per germline (reference sequence). DNA of the CDR3: TGCAGTGCTCCCCCGCCGGACAGGGGGTTTGACTACGAGCAGTACTTC. It encodes CSAPPPDRGFDYEQYF.

On this clonotype itself: Since a much larger clone is just one base distant, this may be a read error. V is TRBV4-2 and J is TRBJ2-5; the D call may be TRBD1 or TRBD2 (7 bases each). Germline CDR1 and CDR2: LGHNA and YNFKEQ. The CDR3 runs 12 residues. This chain's CDR3 is CTSSGTEETQYF. The CDR3 DNA sequence: TGTACCAGCAGCGGGACAGAAGAGACCCAGTACTTC.